This TCR beta chain originates from a study of blood T cells in healthy people across ages. Looked up from germline, CDR1 is SGHKS and CDR2 is YYEKEE (reference sequence). This CDR3 contains 13 residues. Trimming took 9 bases from V and 2 from J; bases not matched to a gene: 5. A second PCR of roughly 6 to 12 cycles used a sample-barcoded 5' primer and a J-beta primer mix. TCRdb independently ran MiXCR on the 5' RACE reads; one entry per CDR3 protein. The sample records fewer than 900,000 distinct CDR3 sequences, roughly 44% being singletons. Broader study findings: Diversity was higher, and naive CD4+ cells more numerous, in long-lived donors than in aged donors.

With regard to this clonotype: No antigen is known for it.

The origin of this receptor is a woman aged 60-75 years in good health. The sequenced sample was blood. The J gene is TRBJ2-1, the V gene TRBV5-5, with 7 bases matching TRBD1. The CDR3 DNA reads TGTGCCACCTCGACAGGGACCTACAATGAGCAGTTCTTC. This gives the protein CATSTGTYNEQFF.